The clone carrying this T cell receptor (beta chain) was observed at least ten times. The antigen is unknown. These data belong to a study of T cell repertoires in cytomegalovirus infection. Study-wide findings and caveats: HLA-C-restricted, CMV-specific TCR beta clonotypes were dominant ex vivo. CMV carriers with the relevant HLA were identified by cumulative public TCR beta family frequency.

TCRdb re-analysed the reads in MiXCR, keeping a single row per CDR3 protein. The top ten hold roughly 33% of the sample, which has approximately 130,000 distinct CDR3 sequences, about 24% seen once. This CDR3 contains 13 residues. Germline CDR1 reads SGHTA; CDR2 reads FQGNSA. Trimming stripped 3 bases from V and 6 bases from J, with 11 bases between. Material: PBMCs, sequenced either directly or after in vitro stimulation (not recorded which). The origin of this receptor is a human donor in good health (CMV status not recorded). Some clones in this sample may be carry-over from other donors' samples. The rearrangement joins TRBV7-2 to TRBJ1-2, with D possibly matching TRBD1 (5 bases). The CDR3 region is CASSFEGIDGYTF. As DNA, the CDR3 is TGTGCCAGCAGCTTTGAGGGGATTGATGGCTACACCTTC.